Listed below are T cell receptor beta chains from one sample, sequenced in a study of blood T cell repertoires in COVID-19. The assay was immunoSEQ multiplex PCR, and TCRdb's table has in-frame clones only and misses some. The sample shows roughly 100,000 clones, 80% of them seen only once. The sequenced sample was peripheral blood. The receptors derive from a woman aged 80 or over with active or convalescent COVID-19. Both conserved end residues are part of each CDR3. The order of the fields is D gene, V gene, J gene, clone size, CDR3 DNA, CDR3 protein. D genes are given only for firm matches. Only part of the rows carry a size: once, few, many, or a class if the clone is expanded.

d_call: TRBD1; v_call: TRBV27; j_call: TRBJ2-7; clone_size: NA; cdr3_nt: TGTGCCAGCGCTCCGTCCGGGGCTACGACAGGGGGGAACTTC; cdr3_aa: CASAPSGATTGGNF
d_call: NA; v_call: TRBV20-1; j_call: TRBJ2-3; clone_size: NA; cdr3_nt: TGCAGTGCTAGTGATTTGGGACTTCCCATCACAGATACGCAGTATTTT; cdr3_aa: CSASDLGLPITDTQYF
d_call: NA; v_call: TRBV6-5; j_call: TRBJ1-2; clone_size: NA; cdr3_nt: TGTGCCAGCAGTACCGGGACACACTATGGCTACACCTTC; cdr3_aa: CASSTGTHYGYTF
d_call: TRBD2; v_call: TRBV5-1; j_call: TRBJ2-4; clone_size: once; cdr3_nt: TGCGCCAGCAGCTTGGCTCTAGCGGGAGCCAAAAACATTCAGTACTTC; cdr3_aa: CASSLALAGAKNIQYF
d_call: TRBD1; v_call: TRBV2; j_call: TRBJ2-7; clone_size: NA; cdr3_nt: TGTGCCAGCGGCCTCGGGACAGGGCGGGAGCAGTACTTC; cdr3_aa: CASGLGTGREQYF
d_call: NA; v_call: TRBV6-2/TRBV6-3; j_call: TRBJ2-3; clone_size: NA; cdr3_nt: TGTGCCAGCAGCCATCTCACAGATACGCAGTATTTT; cdr3_aa: CASSHLTDTQYF
d_call: NA; v_call: TRBV19; j_call: TRBJ2-1; clone_size: few; cdr3_nt: TGTGCCAGTAGTATTGGCAACACGGGCAATGAGCAGTTCTTC; cdr3_aa: CASSIGNTGNEQFF
d_call: TRBD2; v_call: TRBV27; j_call: TRBJ2-3; clone_size: NA; cdr3_nt: TGTGCCAGCACCTTTCGCCGGAGCGGGAGGAGTCCAGATACGCAGTATTTT; cdr3_aa: CASTFRRSGRSPDTQYF
d_call: NA; v_call: TRBV6-1; j_call: TRBJ1-5; clone_size: NA; cdr3_nt: TGTGCCAGCACTGAGGATGGGCAGACCACGTATAGCAATCAGCCCCAGCATTTT; cdr3_aa: CASTEDGQTTYSNQPQHF
d_call: NA; v_call: TRBV7-6; j_call: TRBJ1-4; clone_size: NA; cdr3_nt: TGTGCCAGCAGCTTAGCAGGGGTTTCTACTAATGAAAAACTGTTTTTT; cdr3_aa: CASSLAGVSTNEKLFF
d_call: TRBD1; v_call: TRBV7-3; j_call: TRBJ1-2; clone_size: NA; cdr3_nt: TGTGCCAGCAGCCCGGGGACAGGGGTGTATGGCTACACCTTC; cdr3_aa: CASSPGTGVYGYTF
d_call: NA; v_call: TRBV9; j_call: TRBJ1-2; clone_size: medium-sized; cdr3_nt: TGTGCCAGCAGCCCTAGCCGAGGACCCTATGGCTACACCTTC; cdr3_aa: CASSPSRGPYGYTF
d_call: TRBD2; v_call: TRBV7-2; j_call: TRBJ2-2; clone_size: NA; cdr3_nt: TGTGCCAGCAGCCCCCAGCGGGGGTCCGGGGAGCTGTTTTTT; cdr3_aa: CASSPQRGSGELFF
d_call: NA; v_call: TRBV5-4; j_call: TRBJ1-3; clone_size: NA; cdr3_nt: TGTGCCAGCAGCCCCGGGAGGGGAGGTCTTGGAAACACCATATATTTT; cdr3_aa: CASSPGRGGLGNTIYF
d_call: NA; v_call: TRBV21-1; j_call: TRBJ2-7; clone_size: NA; cdr3_nt: TGTGCCAGCAGCAAAGACCGGACAGGGGACCCCGGGGAGCAGTACTTC; cdr3_aa: CASSKDRTGDPGEQYF
d_call: TRBD1; v_call: TRBV19; j_call: TRBJ2-7; clone_size: NA; cdr3_nt: TGTGCCAGTAGTCTGTCGACAGGGTCATTCTACGAGCAGTACTTC; cdr3_aa: CASSLSTGSFYEQYF
d_call: NA; v_call: TRBV7-8; j_call: TRBJ2-2; clone_size: NA; cdr3_nt: TGTGCCAGCAGCTTCCCCGGGAGAGGGGCATCGGGGGAGCTGTTTTTT; cdr3_aa: CASSFPGRGASGELFF
d_call: NA; v_call: TRBV28; j_call: TRBJ1-3; clone_size: NA; cdr3_nt: TGTGCCAGTGTCGTGTCCGGGACAGGAAACACCATATATTTT; cdr3_aa: CASVVSGTGNTIYF
d_call: NA; v_call: TRBV30; j_call: TRBJ2-3; clone_size: NA; cdr3_nt: TGTGCCTGGACAGGGATGAACACAGATACGCAGTATTTT; cdr3_aa: CAWTGMNTDTQYF
d_call: TRBD1; v_call: TRBV7-2; j_call: TRBJ2-7; clone_size: few; cdr3_nt: TGTGCCAGCAGCTCCCGACAGGGGTGGTACGAGCAGTACTTC; cdr3_aa: CASSSRQGWYEQYF
d_call: NA; v_call: TRBV30; j_call: TRBJ1-5; clone_size: once; cdr3_nt: TGTGCCTGGAGTGTAAGGGAGAATCAGCCCCAGCATTTT; cdr3_aa: CAWSVRENQPQHF
d_call: NA; v_call: TRBV27; j_call: TRBJ1-5; clone_size: NA; cdr3_nt: TGTGCCAGCAGTTTCGAGGGCAATCAGCCCCAGCATTTT; cdr3_aa: CASSFEGNQPQHF
d_call: NA; v_call: TRBV2; j_call: TRBJ2-2; clone_size: once; cdr3_nt: TGTGCCAGCACCCGACTGCCATGGGTGGAGCTGTTTTTT; cdr3_aa: CASTRLPWVELFF
d_call: TRBD1; v_call: TRBV7-9; j_call: TRBJ2-7; clone_size: NA; cdr3_nt: TGTGCCAGCAGCGGCTCGCCGGGACAGGGGTACGAGCAGTACTTC; cdr3_aa: CASSGSPGQGYEQYF
d_call: TRBD1; v_call: TRBV6-2/TRBV6-3; j_call: TRBJ2-7; clone_size: NA; cdr3_nt: TGTGCCAGCAGTTCTAGGGACAGCTCCTACGAGCAGTACTTC; cdr3_aa: CASSSRDSSYEQYF
d_call: NA; v_call: TRBV27; j_call: TRBJ1-2; clone_size: NA; cdr3_nt: TGTGCCAGCAGTTTATCAGGGGCGCTTGCCGTCTATGGCTACACCTTC; cdr3_aa: CASSLSGALAVYGYTF
d_call: NA; v_call: TRBV19; j_call: TRBJ1-1; clone_size: NA; cdr3_nt: TGTGCCAGTAGTATAGCTGAGGGAAGGAACACTGAAGCTTTCTTT; cdr3_aa: CASSIAEGRNTEAFF
d_call: NA; v_call: TRBV6-2/TRBV6-3; j_call: TRBJ1-1; clone_size: NA; cdr3_nt: TGTGCCAGCAGTTCCTACTCCCAGGTTCCCTCGAACACTGAAGCTTTCTTT; cdr3_aa: CASSSYSQVPSNTEAFF
d_call: TRBD1; v_call: TRBV7-3; j_call: TRBJ1-3; clone_size: NA; cdr3_nt: TGTGCCAGCAGCTTCACAGGGGGCGCTGGAAACACCATATATTTT; cdr3_aa: CASSFTGGAGNTIYF